This T cell receptor beta chain was identified in a study of blood T cell repertoires in COVID-19. Overall study: Samples of COVID-19 (acute and convalescent) were obtained from the United States, Italy and Spain.

Some clones are missing from TCRdb's copy, which holds only in-frame ones; the method was immunoSEQ multiplex PCR. The sample includes some 240,000 clones, 70% to 85% seen only once; the top ten take 9.7%. This TCR came from a man in his fifties or sixties with active or convalescent COVID-19. Material for sequencing was peripheral blood.

CDR3 nucleotide sequence: TGTGCCAGCAGCCAAGAGGGATACAGGGGCCTAAATGAAAAACTGTTTTTT. The encoded protein is CASSQEGYRGLNEKLFF. The gene calls are TRBV14 and TRBJ1-4; 7 positions match TRBD1. Trimming removed 0 bases from V and 5 bases from J; junction bases left unmatched: 9. The CDR3 sequence is 17 residues long. The germline gives CDR1 SGHDN, CDR2 FVKESK.